This T cell receptor beta chain came from a study of blood T cell repertoires in COVID-19. For the study at large: There were acute and convalescent COVID-19 samples, and they came from the United States, Italy and Spain. PBMCs, B-cell-depleted T cells, or T cells were the source of the cDNA or gDNA that made up the material.

Method: immunoSEQ multiplex PCR; TCRdb's copy keeps in-frame clones and lacks some. The sample lists roughly 140,000 clones, around 89% seen once, with around a quarter in the top ten. The junction had 8 bases not matched to a gene; V was cut back by 6 bases and J by 8 bases. This CDR3 is 13 amino acids long. The germline gives CDR1 MNHEY, CDR2 SVGAGI. The sequence derives from a human donor in a cohort sampled during active COVID-19. V usage is TRBV6-5 and J usage is TRBJ1-2; TRBD1 matches at 8 bases. The sequencing sample was made of peripheral blood. In nucleotides, the CDR3 is TGTGCCAGCAGGGACAGGGCGATACAGGGCTACACCTTC. Encoded protein: CASRDRAIQGYTF.